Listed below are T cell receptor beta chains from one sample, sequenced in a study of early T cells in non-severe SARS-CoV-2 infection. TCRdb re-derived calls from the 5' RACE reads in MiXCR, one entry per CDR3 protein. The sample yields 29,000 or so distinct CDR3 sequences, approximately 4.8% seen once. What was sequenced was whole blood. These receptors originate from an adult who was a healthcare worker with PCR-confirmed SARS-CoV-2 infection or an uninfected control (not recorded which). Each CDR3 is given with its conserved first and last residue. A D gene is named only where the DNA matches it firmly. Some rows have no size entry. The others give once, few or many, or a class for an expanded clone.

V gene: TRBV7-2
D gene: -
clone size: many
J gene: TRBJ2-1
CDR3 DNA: TGTGCCAGCAGCCCCCGGCAAGGGAGTTTTCGTTCCCACAATGAGCAGTTCTTC
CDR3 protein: CASSPRQGSFRSHNEQFF

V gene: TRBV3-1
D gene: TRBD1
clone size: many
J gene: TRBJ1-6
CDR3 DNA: TGTGCCAGCAGCTATACAGGGGGATCTCCCCTCCACTTT
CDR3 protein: CASSYTGGSPLHF

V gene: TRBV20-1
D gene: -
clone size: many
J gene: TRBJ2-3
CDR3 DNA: TGCAGTGCCAGGAGGGACAGTTCAGATACGCAGTATTTT
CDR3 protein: CSARRDSSDTQYF

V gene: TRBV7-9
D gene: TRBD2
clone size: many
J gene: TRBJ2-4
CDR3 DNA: TGTGCCAGCAGCCCTAGCGGGGGAAACATTCAGTACTTC
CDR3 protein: CASSPSGGNIQYF

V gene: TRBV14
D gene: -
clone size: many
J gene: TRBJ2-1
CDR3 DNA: TGTGCCAGCAGCTTGCTTGAGAGCTCCTACAATGAGCAGTTCTTC
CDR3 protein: CASSLLESSYNEQFF

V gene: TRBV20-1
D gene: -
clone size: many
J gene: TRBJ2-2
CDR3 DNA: TGCAGTGCTAGAGGTTGGGGTTCGAACACCGGGGAGCTGTTTTTT
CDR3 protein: CSARGWGSNTGELFF

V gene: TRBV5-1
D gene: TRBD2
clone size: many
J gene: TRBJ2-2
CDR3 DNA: TGCGCCAGCAGCTTGGCGCCCCTAGCGGGGTTCGCCGGGGAGCTGTTTTTT
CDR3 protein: CASSLAPLAGFAGELFF

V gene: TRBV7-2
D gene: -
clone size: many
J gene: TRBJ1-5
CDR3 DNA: TGTGCCAGCAGTCATCAGGGGCACAGTCAGCCCCAGCATTTT
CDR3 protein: CASSHQGHSQPQHF

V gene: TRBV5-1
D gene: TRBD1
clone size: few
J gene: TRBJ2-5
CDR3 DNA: TGCGCCAGCAGCGCGACCGGGACAGAGTTGGTAGAGACCCAGTACTTC
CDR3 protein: CASSATGTELVETQYF

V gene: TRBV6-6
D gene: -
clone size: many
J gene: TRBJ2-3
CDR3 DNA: TGTGCCAGCAGTTACAGGGAAACAGATACGCAGTATTTT
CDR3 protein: CASSYRETDTQYF

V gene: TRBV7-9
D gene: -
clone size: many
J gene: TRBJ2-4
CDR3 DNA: TGTGCCAGCAGTTCAGCCGGGCAGTTAGCCAAAAACATTCAGTACTTC
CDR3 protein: CASSSAGQLAKNIQYF

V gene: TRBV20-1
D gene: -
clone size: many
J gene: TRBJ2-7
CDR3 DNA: TGCAGTGCTAGAGTTTGGAGAGGTTACGAGCAGTACTTC
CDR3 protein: CSARVWRGYEQYF

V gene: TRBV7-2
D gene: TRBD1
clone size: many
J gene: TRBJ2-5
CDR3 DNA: TGTGCCAGCAGCGTGGGGACAGGGGTGTTAGACTTC
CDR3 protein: CASSVGTGVLDF

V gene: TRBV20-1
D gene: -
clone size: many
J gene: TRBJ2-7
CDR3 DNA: TGCAGTGCTCCACTAGTTGGGGACTACGAGCAGTACTTC
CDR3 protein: CSAPLVGDYEQYF

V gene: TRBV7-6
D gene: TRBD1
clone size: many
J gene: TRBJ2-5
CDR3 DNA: TGTGCCAGCAGCTCCGGGACAGGGAGGGAGACCCAGTACTTC
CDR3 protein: CASSSGTGRETQYF

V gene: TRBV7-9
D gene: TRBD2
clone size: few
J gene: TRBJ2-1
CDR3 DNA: TGTGCCAGCAGCCCTGGACTAGCTCCCCCCAATGAGCAGTTCTTC
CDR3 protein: CASSPGLAPPNEQFF

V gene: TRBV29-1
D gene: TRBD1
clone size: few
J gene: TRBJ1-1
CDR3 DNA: TGCAGCGTGAAGACAGGGGGGGACACTGAAGCTTTCTTT
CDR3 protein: CSVKTGGDTEAFF

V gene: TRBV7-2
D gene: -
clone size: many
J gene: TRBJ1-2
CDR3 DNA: TGTGCCAGCAGCTCCGGCGCCACCAGCTTCTCTGGCTACACCTTC
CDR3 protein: CASSSGATSFSGYTF

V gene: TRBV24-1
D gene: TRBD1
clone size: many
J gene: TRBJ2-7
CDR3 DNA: TGTGCCACCAGTGATTTGCGGACAGGGAGTTACGAGCAGTACTTC
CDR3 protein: CATSDLRTGSYEQYF

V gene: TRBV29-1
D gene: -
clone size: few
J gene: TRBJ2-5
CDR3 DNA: TGCAGCGTTGTCGAGGGGGTAGAGACCCAGTACTTC
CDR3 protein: CSVVEGVETQYF

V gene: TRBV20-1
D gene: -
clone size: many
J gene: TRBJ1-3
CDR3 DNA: TGCAGTGCTATAAACGGAAACTCTGGAAACACCATATATTTT
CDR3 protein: CSAINGNSGNTIYF

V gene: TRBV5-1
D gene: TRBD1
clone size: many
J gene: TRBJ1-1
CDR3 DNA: TGCGCCAGCAGCCGATTCGACAGGGTTGGCACTGAAGCTTTCTTT
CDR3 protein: CASSRFDRVGTEAFF

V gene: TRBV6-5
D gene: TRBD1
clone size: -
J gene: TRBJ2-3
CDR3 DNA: TGTGCCAGCAGTTACTCGACAGGGGGTGGCACAGATACGCAGTATTTT
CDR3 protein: CASSYSTGGGTDTQYF

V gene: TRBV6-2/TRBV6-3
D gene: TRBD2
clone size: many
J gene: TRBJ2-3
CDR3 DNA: TGTGCCAGCAGTTATCAGACTAGCGGGGCCGAATTTAGCACAGATACGCAGTATTTT
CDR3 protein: CASSYQTSGAEFSTDTQYF

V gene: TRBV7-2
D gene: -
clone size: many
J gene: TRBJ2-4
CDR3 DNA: TGTGCCAGCAGCCCCGAGACTAGGCGAAAAAACATTCAGTACTTC
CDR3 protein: CASSPETRRKNIQYF

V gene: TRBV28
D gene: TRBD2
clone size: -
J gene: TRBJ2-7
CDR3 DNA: TGTGCCAGCACCCCACCGGGGGGGGTTGGCGAGCAGTACTTC
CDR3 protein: CASTPPGGVGEQYF

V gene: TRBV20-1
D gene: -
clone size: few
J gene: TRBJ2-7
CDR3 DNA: TGCAGTGCGACGTGGAGGAACTACGAGCAGTACTTC
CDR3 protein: CSATWRNYEQYF

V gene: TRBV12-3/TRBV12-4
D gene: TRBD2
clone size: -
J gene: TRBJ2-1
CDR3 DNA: TGTGCCAGCAGTTTAGAGCGGGAGTTCGATGAGCAGTTCTTC
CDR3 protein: CASSLEREFDEQFF

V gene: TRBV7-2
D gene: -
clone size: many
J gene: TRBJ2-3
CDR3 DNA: TGTGCCAGCAGCTTAGACACCTTTAGAAGCACAGATACGCAGTATTTT
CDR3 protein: CASSLDTFRSTDTQYF

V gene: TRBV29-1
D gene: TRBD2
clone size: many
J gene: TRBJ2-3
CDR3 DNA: TGCAGCGTTGATGGCCTAGCGGGTAGCACAGATACGCAGTATTTT
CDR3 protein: CSVDGLAGSTDTQYF

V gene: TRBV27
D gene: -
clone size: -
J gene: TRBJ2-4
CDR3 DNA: TGTGCCAGCAGTCCCAATGGACAGCTAATAGCCAAAAACATTCAGTACTTC
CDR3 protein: CASSPNGQLIAKNIQYF

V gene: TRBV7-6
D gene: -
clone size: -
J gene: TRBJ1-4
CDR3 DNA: TGTGCCAGCAGCTTAGATGGGGGCCTTAGTGAAAAACTGTTTTTT
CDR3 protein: CASSLDGGLSEKLFF

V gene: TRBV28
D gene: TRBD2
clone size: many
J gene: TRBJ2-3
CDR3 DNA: TGTGCCAGCGATCGCGGGGGGGCCGAAGATACGCAGTATTTT
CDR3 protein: CASDRGGAEDTQYF

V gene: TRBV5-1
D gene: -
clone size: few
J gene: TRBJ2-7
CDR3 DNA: TGCGCCAGCAGCTCAGGGGGGAACTCCTACGAGCAGTACTTC
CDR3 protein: CASSSGGNSYEQYF

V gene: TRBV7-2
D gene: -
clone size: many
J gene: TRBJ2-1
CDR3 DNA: TGTGCCAGCAGCCCCGGCTACAATGAGCAGTTCTTC
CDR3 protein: CASSPGYNEQFF

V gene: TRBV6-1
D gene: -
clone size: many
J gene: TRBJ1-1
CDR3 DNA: TGTGCCAGCAGTGAACATAGACGGAACACTGAAGCTTTCTTT
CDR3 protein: CASSEHRRNTEAFF

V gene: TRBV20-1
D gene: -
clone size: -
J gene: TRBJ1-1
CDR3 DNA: TGCAGTGCTAGATTCATGAACACTGAAGCTTTCTTT
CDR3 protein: CSARFMNTEAFF

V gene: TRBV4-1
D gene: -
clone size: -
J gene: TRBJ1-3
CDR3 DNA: TGCGCCAGCAGCCAAATGGACAGAATCTCTGGAAACACCATATATTTT
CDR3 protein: CASSQMDRISGNTIYF

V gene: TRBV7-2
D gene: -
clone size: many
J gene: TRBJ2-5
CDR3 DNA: TGTGCCAGCAGCTCTCGCTCACTACAAAAAGAGACCCAGTACTTC
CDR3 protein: CASSSRSLQKETQYF

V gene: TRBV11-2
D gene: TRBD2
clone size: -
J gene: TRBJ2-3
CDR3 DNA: TGTGCCAGCAGCGCCGGACTAGCGGGAGGCTCGGGTACGCAGTATTTT
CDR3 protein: CASSAGLAGGSGTQYF

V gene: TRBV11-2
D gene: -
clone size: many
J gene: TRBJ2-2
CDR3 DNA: TGTGCCAGCAGCTTTAGGACGGGAACCGGGGAGCTGTTTTTT
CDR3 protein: CASSFRTGTGELFF

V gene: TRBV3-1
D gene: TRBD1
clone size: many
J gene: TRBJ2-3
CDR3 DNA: TGTGCCAGCAGCCAAGGGTCGGGACAGCGGACAGATACGCAGTATTTT
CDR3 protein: CASSQGSGQRTDTQYF

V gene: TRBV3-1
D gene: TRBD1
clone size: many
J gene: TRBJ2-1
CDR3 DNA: TGTGCCAGCAGCCCCGACAGGGTAATCCACAATGAGCAGTTCTTC
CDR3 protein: CASSPDRVIHNEQFF

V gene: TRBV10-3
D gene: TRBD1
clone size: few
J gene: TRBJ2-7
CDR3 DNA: TGTGCCATCAGCGGACAGGGGGCCCACGAGCAGTACTTC
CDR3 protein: CAISGQGAHEQYF

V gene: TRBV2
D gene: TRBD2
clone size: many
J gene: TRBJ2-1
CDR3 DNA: TGTGCCAGCAGGAGCGGGGGGGCCAATGAGCAGTTCTTC
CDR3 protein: CASRSGGANEQFF